This entry is about one TCR beta chain. The antigen remains unidentified. The data are from a study of cytomegalovirus exposure and HLA in healthy donors. Study-wide results and limits: Later on, a genetic analysis was performed. It linked a missense variant in DCLRE1C with V- and J-gene trimming of TCR beta. Sequencing probably produced one cluster of sequence variants that were highly shared. Across donors, presence/absence analyses took sequencing depth to be roughly uniform. There were some public TCRs occurring in many donors, but most TCR sequences were rare.

It was with 60 Vbeta and 13 Jbeta primers that the PCR ran. Only in-frame clones appear in the TCRdb table, and some are missing; sequencing was by immunoSEQ multiplex PCR. This table holds around 120,000 clones, around 60% found once. Per the germline V gene, CDR1 is LGHNA and CDR2 is YNFKEQ. The CDR3 length is 16 residues. V lost 1 base to trimming and J lost 2 bases, with 12 bases between them. The clonotype originates from a man aged 30 to 45 in good health and CMV-seropositive. Sequencing was done on a sample of PBMCs. The chain joins TRBV4-2 to TRBJ1-3; D remains ambiguous. The DNA for the CDR3 is TGTGCCAGCAGCCAAGGGAGCTTAGTTACTGGAAACACCATATATTTT. Translated, it gives CASSQGSLVTGNTIYF.